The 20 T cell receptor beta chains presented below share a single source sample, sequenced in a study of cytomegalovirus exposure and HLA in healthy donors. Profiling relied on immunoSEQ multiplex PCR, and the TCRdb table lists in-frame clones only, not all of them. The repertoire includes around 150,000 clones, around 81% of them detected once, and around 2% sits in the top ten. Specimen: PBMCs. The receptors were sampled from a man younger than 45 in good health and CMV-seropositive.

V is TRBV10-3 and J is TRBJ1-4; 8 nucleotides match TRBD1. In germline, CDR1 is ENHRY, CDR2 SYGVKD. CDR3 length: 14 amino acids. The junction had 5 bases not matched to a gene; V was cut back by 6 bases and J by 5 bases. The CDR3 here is CAIRGTGSNEKLFF. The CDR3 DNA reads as TGTGCCATCAGGGGGACAGGTAGCAATGAAAAACTGTTTTTT.

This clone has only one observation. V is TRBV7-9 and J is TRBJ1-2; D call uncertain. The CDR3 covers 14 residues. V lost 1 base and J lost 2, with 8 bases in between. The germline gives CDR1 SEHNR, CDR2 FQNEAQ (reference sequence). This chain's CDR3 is CASSLEQPNYGYTF. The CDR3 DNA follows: TGTGCCAGCAGCTTAGAACAGCCAAACTATGGCTACACCTTC.

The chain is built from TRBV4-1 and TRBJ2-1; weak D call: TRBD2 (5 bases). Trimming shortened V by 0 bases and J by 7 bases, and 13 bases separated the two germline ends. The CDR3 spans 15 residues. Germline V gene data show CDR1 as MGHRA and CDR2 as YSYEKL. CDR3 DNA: TGCGCCAGCAGCCAAGAAGGTCAGGAGGTAAATGAGCAGTTCTTC. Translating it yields CASSQEGQEVNEQFF.

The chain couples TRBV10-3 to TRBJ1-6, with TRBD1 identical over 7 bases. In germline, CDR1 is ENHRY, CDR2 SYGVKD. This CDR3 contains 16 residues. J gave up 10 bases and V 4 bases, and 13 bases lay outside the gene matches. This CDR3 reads CAISGLDRESESPLHF. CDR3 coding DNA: TGTGCCATCAGTGGGCTCGACAGGGAATCAGAATCACCCCTCCACTTT.

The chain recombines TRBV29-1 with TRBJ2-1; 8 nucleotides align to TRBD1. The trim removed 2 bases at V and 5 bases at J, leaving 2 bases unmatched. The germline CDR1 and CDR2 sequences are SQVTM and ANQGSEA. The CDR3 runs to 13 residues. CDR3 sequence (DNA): TGCAGCGTTGAAAAGGGACAGGACAATGAGCAGTTCTTC. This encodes CSVEKGQDNEQFF.

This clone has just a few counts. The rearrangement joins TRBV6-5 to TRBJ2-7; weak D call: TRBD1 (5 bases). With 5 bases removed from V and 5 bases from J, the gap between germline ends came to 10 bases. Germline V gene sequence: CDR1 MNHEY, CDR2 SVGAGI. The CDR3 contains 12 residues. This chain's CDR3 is CASSAKGNEQYF. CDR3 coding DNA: TGTGCCAGCAGTGCCAAGGGGAACGAGCAGTACTTC.

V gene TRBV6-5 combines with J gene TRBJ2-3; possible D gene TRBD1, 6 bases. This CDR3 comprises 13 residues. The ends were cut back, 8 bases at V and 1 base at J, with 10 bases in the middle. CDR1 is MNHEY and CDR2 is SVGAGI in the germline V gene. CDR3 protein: CASLRTGTDTQYF. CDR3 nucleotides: TGTGCCAGCCTACGGACAGGCACAGATACGCAGTATTTT.

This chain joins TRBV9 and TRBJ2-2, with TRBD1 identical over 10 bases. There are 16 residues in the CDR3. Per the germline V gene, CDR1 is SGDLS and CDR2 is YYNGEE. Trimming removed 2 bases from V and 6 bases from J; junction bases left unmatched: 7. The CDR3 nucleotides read TGTGCCAGCAGCGTCCCTGGGGGACAGGGGTCCGGGGAGCTGTTTTTT. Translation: CASSVPGGQGSGELFF.

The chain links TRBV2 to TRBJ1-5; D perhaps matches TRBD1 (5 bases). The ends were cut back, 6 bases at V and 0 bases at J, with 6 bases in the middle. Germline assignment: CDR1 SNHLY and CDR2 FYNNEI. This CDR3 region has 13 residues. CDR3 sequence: CASRRGSNQPQHF. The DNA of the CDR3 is TGTGCCAGCAGAAGGGGTAGCAATCAGCCCCAGCATTTT.

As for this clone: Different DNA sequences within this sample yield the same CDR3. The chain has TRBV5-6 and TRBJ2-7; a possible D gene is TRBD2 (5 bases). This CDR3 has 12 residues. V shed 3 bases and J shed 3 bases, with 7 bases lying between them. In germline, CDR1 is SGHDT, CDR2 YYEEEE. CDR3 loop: CASSSRDYEQYF. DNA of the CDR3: TGTGCCAGCAGCTCCCGGGACTACGAGCAGTACTTC.

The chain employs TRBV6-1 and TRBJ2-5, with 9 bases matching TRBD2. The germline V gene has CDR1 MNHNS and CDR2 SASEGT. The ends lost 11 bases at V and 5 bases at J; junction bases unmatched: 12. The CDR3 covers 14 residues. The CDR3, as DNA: TGTGCCGGCGAGGCTAGCGGGGCCGGGGAGACCCAGTACTTC. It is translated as CAGEASGAGETQYF.

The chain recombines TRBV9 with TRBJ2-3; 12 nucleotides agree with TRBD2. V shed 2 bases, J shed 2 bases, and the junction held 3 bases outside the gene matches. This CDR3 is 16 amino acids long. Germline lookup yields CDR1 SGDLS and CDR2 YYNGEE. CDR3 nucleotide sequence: TGTGCCAGCAGCGTCCTAGCGGGGGGGTCCACAGATACGCAGTATTTT. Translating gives CASSVLAGGSTDTQYF. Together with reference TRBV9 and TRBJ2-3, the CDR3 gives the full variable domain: DSGVTQTPKHLITATGQRVTLRCSPRSGDLSVYWYQQSLDQGLQFLIQYYNGEERAKGNILERFSAQQFPDLHSELNLSSLELGDSALYFCASSVLAGGSTDTQYFGPGTRLTVL.

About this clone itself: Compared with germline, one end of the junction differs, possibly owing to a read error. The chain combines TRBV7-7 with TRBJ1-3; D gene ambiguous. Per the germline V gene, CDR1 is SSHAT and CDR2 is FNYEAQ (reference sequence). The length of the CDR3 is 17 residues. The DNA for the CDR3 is TGTGCTAGCAGCTTAGCGCCTCCGGGGATCTCTGGAAACACCATATATTTT. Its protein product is CASSLAPPGISGNTIYF.

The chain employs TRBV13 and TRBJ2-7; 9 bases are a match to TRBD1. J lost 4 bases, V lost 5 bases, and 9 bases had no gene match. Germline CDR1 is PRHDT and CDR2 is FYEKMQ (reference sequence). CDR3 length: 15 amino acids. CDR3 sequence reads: CASSPRDRVVYEQYF. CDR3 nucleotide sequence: TGTGCCAGCAGCCCACGGGACAGGGTGGTGTACGAGCAGTACTTC.

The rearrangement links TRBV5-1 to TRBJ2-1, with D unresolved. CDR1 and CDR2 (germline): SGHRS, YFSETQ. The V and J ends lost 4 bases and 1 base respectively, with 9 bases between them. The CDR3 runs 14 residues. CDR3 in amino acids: CASSPGFSYNEQFF. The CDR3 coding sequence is TGCGCCAGCAGCCCGGGTTTTTCCTACAATGAGCAGTTCTTC.

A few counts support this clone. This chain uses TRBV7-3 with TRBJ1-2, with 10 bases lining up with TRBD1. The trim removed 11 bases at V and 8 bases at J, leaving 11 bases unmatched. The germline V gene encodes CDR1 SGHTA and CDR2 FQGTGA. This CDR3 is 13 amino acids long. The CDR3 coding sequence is TGTGCCGGAAAGGGAGACAGGGGGCGAGGCTACACCTTC. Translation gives CAGKGDRGRGYTF.

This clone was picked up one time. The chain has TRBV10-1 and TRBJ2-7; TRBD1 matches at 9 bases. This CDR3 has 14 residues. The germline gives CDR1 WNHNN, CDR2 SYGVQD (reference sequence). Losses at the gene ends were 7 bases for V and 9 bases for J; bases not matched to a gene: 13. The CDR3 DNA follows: TGCGCCAGCATGAGGGACAGGGAAAATTGGGTGCAGTACTTC. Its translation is CASMRDRENWVQYF.

The CDR3 DNA follows: TGTGCCATCAGGGAGCGGGGGGCCCTGTATGAGCAGTTCTTC. Its protein product is CAIRERGALYEQFF. The V and J genes are TRBV10-3 and TRBJ2-1, with 9 bases lining up with TRBD2. V gave up 6 bases and J gave up 8 bases; unmatched junction bases: 8. The CDR3 consists of 14 residues. Germline V lookup: CDR1 ENHRY, CDR2 SYGVKD.

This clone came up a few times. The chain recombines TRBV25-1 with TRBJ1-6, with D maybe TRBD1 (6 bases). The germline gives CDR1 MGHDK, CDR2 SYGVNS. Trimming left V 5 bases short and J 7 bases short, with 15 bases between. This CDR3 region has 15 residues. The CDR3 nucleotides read TGTGCCAGCAGTCCCGATCCAGACAGGAATTCACCCCTCCACTTT. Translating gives CASSPDPDRNSPLHF.

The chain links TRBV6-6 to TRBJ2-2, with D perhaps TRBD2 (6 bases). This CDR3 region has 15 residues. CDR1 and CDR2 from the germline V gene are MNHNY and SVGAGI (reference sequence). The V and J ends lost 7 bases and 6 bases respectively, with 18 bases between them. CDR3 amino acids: CASTLRGEVAGELFF. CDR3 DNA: TGTGCCAGCACCCTCCGCGGGGAGGTGGCCGGGGAGCTGTTTTTT.